The 14 T cell receptor beta chains reported below all come from one sample, sequenced in a study of control samples from healthy donors and cancer patients (TCRdb year 2020). The method was the immunoSEQ multiplex PCR assay. This immuneACCESS table, as held by TCRdb, lists in-frame sequences with V and J called but not all clones. Of the missing ones, under half trace to an unresolved V gene in checked studies; the others have no known cause. This sample is represented by about 130,000 clones; over 75% of them were singletons. The ten largest clones add up to about 3.2% of the sample. Sequences were obtained from blood. These receptors were obtained from a man aged 50 to 60 in good health.

The V gene is TRBV11-2, the J gene TRBJ1-6; 8 nucleotides align to TRBD1. Germline CDR1 is SGHAT and CDR2 is FQNNGV. With V trimmed by 2 bases and J by 10 bases, 7 bases remained unmatched. The CDR3 runs to 15 residues. The CDR3 sequence is CASSLTGTGASPLHF. The CDR3, as DNA: TGTGCCAGCAGCTTAACCGGGACAGGTGCCTCACCCCTCCACTTT.

V gene TRBV7-9 combines with J gene TRBJ2-5; D ambiguous. Germline loops: CDR1 SEHNR, CDR2 FQNEAQ (reference sequence). Trimming removed 5 bases at V and 1 base at J, with 8 bases between. CDR3 length: 13 amino acids. CDR3 in amino acids: CASSPGSQETQYF. The CDR3 DNA follows: TGTGCCAGCAGCCCCGGGTCCCAAGAGACCCAGTACTTC.

This rearrangement joins TRBV5-4 to TRBJ2-3, with D possibly TRBD2 on 5 matching bases. The CDR3 length is 13 residues. The germline V gene has CDR1 SGHNT and CDR2 YYREEE (reference sequence). Trimming cost V 4 bases and J 4 bases, with 10 bases left between them. The CDR3 coding sequence is TGTGCCAGCAGCAAAGGACTCTCAGATACGCAGTATTTT. Encoded protein: CASSKGLSDTQYF. Full variable domain (rest looked up from reference TRBV5-4 and TRBJ2-3): ETGVTQSPTHLIKTRGQQVTLRCSSQSGHNTVSWYQQALGQGPQFIFQYYREEENGRGNFPPRFSGLQFPNYSSELNVNALELDDSALYLCASSKGLSDTQYFGPGTRLTVL.

The V gene is TRBV11-3, the J gene TRBJ2-6; D not resolved. Germline V gene data show CDR1 as SGHNT and CDR2 as YENEEA. The CDR3 sequence is 16 residues long. V was pared by 1 base and J by 2 bases, with 9 bases between. The CDR3 coding sequence is TGTGCCAGCAGCTTAGGGGAAGGGCCTGGGGCCAACGTCCTGACTTTC. This encodes CASSLGEGPGANVLTF.

The chain carries TRBV19 and TRBJ1-5; D is perhaps TRBD1 (5 bases). The CDR3 totals 15 residues. Trimming removed 3 bases at V and 6 bases at J, with 15 bases between. Germline CDR1 and CDR2: LNHDA and SQIVND (reference sequence). CDR3 amino acids: CASSIGSRAVQPQHF. CDR3 bases: TGTGCCAGTAGTATTGGGTCCAGGGCGGTTCAGCCCCAGCATTTT.

This chain uses TRBV19 with TRBJ2-1, with D perhaps being TRBD1 or TRBD2 (6 bases each). Germline V lookup: CDR1 LNHDA, CDR2 SQIVND (reference sequence). The CDR3 loop spans 14 amino acids. V was trimmed by 6 bases and J by 8 bases, leaving 17 bases between them. The CDR3 nucleotides are TGTGCCAGTAGCAGTCGGGGGCCCAACGATGAGCAGTTCTTC. Protein sequence: CASSSRGPNDEQFF. Combining the CDR3 with reference TRBV19 and TRBJ2-1 gives the whole variable domain DGGITQSPKYLFRKEGQNVTLSCEQNLNHDAMYWYRQDPGQGLRLIYYSQIVNDFQKGDIAEGYSVSREKKESFPLTVTSAQKNPTAFYLCASSSRGPNDEQFFGPGTRLTVL.

This chain connects TRBV5-1 to TRBJ1-2; maybe TRBD1 (5 bases). This CDR3 contains 13 residues. The V end was cut by 4 bases, the J end by 4 bases, with 11 bases between. Germline-derived CDR1 and CDR2 are SGHRS and YFSETQ. CDR3 in amino acids: CASSPGEVYGYTF. CDR3 in DNA: TGCGCCAGCAGCCCGGGGGAGGTCTATGGCTACACCTTC.

This clone was recorded only once. This chain connects TRBV24-1 to TRBJ2-7; D possibly corresponds to TRBD1 (6 bases). This CDR3 is built from 14 residues. CDR1 and CDR2 from the germline V gene are KGHDR and SFDVKD. V was pared by 6 bases and J by 0 bases, with 11 bases between. CDR3 amino acids: CATSRGQTSYEQYF. CDR3 coding DNA: TGTGCCACCAGTCGAGGACAGACCTCCTACGAGCAGTACTTC.

CDR3 in amino acids: CASSVDGTSAYNEQFF. CDR3 in DNA: TGTGCCAGCAGCGTAGACGGGACTAGCGCGTACAATGAGCAGTTCTTC. The chain carries TRBV9 and TRBJ2-1, with 10 bases aligning to TRBD2. The CDR3 runs to 16 residues. The germline V gene has CDR1 SGDLS and CDR2 YYNGEE. Trimming took 0 bases from V and 4 from J; bases not matched to a gene: 4.

The genes are TRBV11-3 and TRBJ2-5; 9 nucleotides match TRBD2. Trimming cost V 3 bases and J 4 bases; bases outside gene matches: 18. The CDR3 covers 19 residues. Germline assignment: CDR1 SGHNT and CDR2 YENEEA. In nucleotides, the CDR3 is TGTGCCAGCAGCTTGTCAGAGTCTAGCGGGGCCAGAGGGACAGAGACCCAGTACTTC. This codes for CASSLSESSGARGTETQYF.

The chain uses TRBV7-2 and TRBJ1-2; D is unclear. The CDR3 spans 15 residues. V lost 6 bases, J lost 0 bases, and 14 bases lay in between. Germline values: CDR1 SGHTA, CDR2 FQGNSA. The CDR3 nucleotides are TGTGCCAGCAGTTTGATGCCGGGTGCTAACTATGGCTACACCTTC. This codes for CASSLMPGANYGYTF.

The rearrangement links TRBV19 to TRBJ1-2; possible D gene TRBD1, 6 bases. CDR3 length: 15 amino acids. The V end was cut by 0 bases, the J end by 4 bases, with 12 bases between. Germline CDR1 LNHDA, CDR2 SQIVND (reference sequence). The CDR3: CASSIEGRGRYGYTF. In DNA, the CDR3 is TGTGCCAGTAGTATAGAGGGCAGGGGCCGCTATGGCTACACCTTC.

This clone was seen more than once but under ten times. This chain connects TRBV2 to TRBJ1-1; D might be TRBD1 (6 bases). CDR1 is SNHLY, CDR2 FYNNEI, per germline. This CDR3 contains 15 residues. The V end lost 1 base, the J end lost 1 base, and 10 bases lay between the germline ends. The CDR3 here is CASSEGTGWNTEAFF. The CDR3, as DNA: TGTGCCAGCAGTGAAGGAACAGGGTGGAACACTGAAGCTTTCTTT.

The rearrangement uses TRBV10-3 and TRBJ2-2, with D tentatively TRBD1 or TRBD2 (5 bases each). Germline CDR1 is ENHRY and CDR2 is SYGVKD. Between the trimmed V and J ends, which lost 8 bases and 4 bases, there was a span of 17 bases. CDR3 length: 15 amino acids. The CDR3 DNA reads as TGTGCCATCCAGAGGGTAGGGGACGTCACCGGGGAGCTGTTTTTT. Translating it yields CAIQRVGDVTGELFF.